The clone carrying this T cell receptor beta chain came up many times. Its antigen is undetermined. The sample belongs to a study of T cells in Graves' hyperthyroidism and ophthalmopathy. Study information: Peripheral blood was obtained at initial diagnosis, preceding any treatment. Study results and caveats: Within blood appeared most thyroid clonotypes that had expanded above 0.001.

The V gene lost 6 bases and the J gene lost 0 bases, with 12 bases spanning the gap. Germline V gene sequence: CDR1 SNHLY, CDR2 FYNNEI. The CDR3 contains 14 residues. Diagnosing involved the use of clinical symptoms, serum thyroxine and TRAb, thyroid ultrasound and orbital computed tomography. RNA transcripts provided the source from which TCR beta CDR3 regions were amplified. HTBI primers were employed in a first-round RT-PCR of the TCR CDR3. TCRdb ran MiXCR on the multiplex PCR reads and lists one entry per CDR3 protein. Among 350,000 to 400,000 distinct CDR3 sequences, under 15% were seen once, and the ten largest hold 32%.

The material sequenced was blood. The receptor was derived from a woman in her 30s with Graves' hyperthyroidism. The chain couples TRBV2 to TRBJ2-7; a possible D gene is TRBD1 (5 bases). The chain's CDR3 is CASRATDISYEQYF. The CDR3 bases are TGTGCCAGCAGGGCGACGGACATCTCCTACGAGCAGTACTTC.